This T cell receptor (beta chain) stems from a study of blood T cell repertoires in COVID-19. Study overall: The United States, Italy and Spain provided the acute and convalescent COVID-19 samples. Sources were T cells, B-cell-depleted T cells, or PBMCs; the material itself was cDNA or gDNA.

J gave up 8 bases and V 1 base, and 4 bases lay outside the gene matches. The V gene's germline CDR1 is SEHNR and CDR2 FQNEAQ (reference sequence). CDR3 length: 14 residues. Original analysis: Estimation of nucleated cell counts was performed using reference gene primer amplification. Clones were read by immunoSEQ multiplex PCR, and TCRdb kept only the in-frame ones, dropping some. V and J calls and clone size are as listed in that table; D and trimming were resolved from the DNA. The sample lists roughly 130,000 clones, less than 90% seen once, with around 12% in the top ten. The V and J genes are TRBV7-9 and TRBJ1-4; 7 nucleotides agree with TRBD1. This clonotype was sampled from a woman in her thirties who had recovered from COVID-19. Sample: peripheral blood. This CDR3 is CASSLEGAREKLFF. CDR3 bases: TGTGCCAGCAGCTTAGAGGGGGCGCGCGAAAAACTGTTTTTT. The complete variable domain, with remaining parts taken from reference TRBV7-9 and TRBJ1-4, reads DTGVSQNPRHKITKRGQNVTFRCDPISEHNRLYWYRQTLGQGPEFLTYFQNEAQLEKSRLLSDRFSAERPKGSFSTLEIQRTEQGDSAMYLCASSLEGAREKLFFGSGTQLSVL.